The 30 T cell receptor beta chains in this list originate from one sample, sequenced in a study of post-analysis software for immune sequencing data. Libraries were made from TCR beta cDNA, and they carried unique molecular identifiers. Via MiXCR, TCRdb re-called the PCR reads, giving one row per CDR3 protein. Of hundreds of thousands of distinct CDR3 sequences listed, less than 40% are singletons. Their target antigens are unknown. Study conclusions and caveats: TRBV segments more frequent in patients than in controls numbered five and included TRBV5-6, TRBV5-1 and TRBV20-1.

Sample: blood. Source of these receptors: a girl aged 2-10 years with multiple sclerosis.

The chain employs TRBV10-3 and TRBJ1-1; D perhaps matches TRBD1 (6 bases). Between the trimmed V and J ends, which lost 6 bases and 1 base, there was a span of 18 bases. The CDR3 has 16 amino acids. In germline, CDR1 is ENHRY, CDR2 SYGVKD. The CDR3 protein is CAISLRRGSGNTEAFF. The CDR3, as DNA: TGTGCCATCAGCCTCCGCAGGGGATCGGGGAACACTGAAGCTTTCTTT.

DNA of the CDR3: TGTGCCATCAGGGACAAACCCAATGAAAAACTGTTTTTT. Its translation is CAIRDKPNEKLFF. The chain links TRBV10-3 to TRBJ1-4, with D perhaps TRBD1 (5 bases). The CDR3 is 13 amino acids. Germline V lookup: CDR1 ENHRY, CDR2 SYGVKD. The V and J ends lost 6 bases and 5 bases respectively, with 10 bases between them.

The table lists this clonotype with a few counts. The rearrangement links TRBV5-1 to TRBJ1-2; D possibly corresponds to TRBD1 (5 bases). V was cut by 0 bases and J by 6 bases, with 15 bases left in between. The CDR3 is made up of 15 amino acids. Per germline, CDR1 SGHRS and CDR2 YFSETQ. CDR3 residues: CASSLALWGVDGYTF. In DNA, the CDR3 is TGCGCCAGCAGCTTGGCCCTTTGGGGCGTCGATGGCTACACCTTC.

This chain uses TRBV7-2 with TRBJ2-7; 9 nucleotides line up with TRBD1. V lost 5 bases and J lost 7; bases outside the gene matches: 9. CDR3 size: 14 residues. Germline V gene data show CDR1 as SGHTA and CDR2 as FQGNSA. CDR3 in amino acids: CASSRTQGAGEQYF. CDR3 sequence (DNA): TGTGCCAGCAGCCGCACACAGGGGGCGGGAGAGCAGTACTTC.

The chain recombines TRBV7-8 with TRBJ1-6; 8 nucleotides line up with TRBD1. V shed 5 bases and J 9 bases; nucleotides not matched to a gene: 9. There are 15 residues in the CDR3. The germline gives CDR1 SGHVS, CDR2 FQNEAQ. Written as DNA, the CDR3 is TGTGCCAGCAGCCCACGGGACAGGTTAATTTCACCCCTCCACTTT. Protein product: CASSPRDRLISPLHF.

The gene calls are TRBV28 and TRBJ2-3; 7 bases agree with TRBD2. Germline V gene lookup returns CDR1 MDHEN and CDR2 SYDVKM. The CDR3 extends over 15 amino acids. The J segment lost 5 bases and the V segment lost 6 bases, leaving 11 bases of the junction unmatched. CDR3 in amino acids: CASSPTSYGVDTQYF. The CDR3 DNA sequence: TGTGCCAGCAGCCCGACTAGCTATGGTGTAGATACGCAGTATTTT.

The rearrangement uses TRBV28 and TRBJ2-6; tentatively, D is TRBD1 (6 bases). CDR1 and CDR2 from the germline V gene are MDHEN and SYDVKM. Trimming left V 6 bases short and J 2 bases short, with 20 bases between. There are 18 residues in the CDR3. The chain's CDR3 is CASSLSFGGQTGANVLTF. DNA for the CDR3: TGTGCCAGCAGCCTCTCTTTCGGAGGACAGACTGGGGCCAACGTCCTGACTTTC.

The J gene is TRBJ2-4, the V gene TRBV20-1; D remains ambiguous. The closer fit of TRBJ2-7 to the DNA end suggests the J call may be wrong. The CDR3 covers 13 residues. Germline V gene data show CDR1 as DFQATT and CDR2 as SNEGSKA (reference sequence). CDR3 coding DNA: TGCAGTGCTACGCCCCGGTCAAACTACGAGCAGTACTTC. Encoded protein: CSATPRSNYEQYF.

The chain carries TRBV25-1 and TRBJ2-5; D perhaps matches TRBD1 (6 bases). V was trimmed by 3 bases and J by 4 bases, leaving 15 bases between them. Germline lookup yields CDR1 MGHDK and CDR2 SYGVNS. The CDR3 spans 15 residues. The CDR3 DNA sequence: TGTGCCAGCAGTGATACCCAGGGGAGCGGAGAGACCCAGTACTTC. This encodes CASSDTQGSGETQYF.

This sequence joins TRBV2 and TRBJ1-1; D is unclear. CDR3 length: 15 amino acids. Germline loops: CDR1 SNHLY, CDR2 FYNNEI. Trimming cost V 2 bases and J 3 bases, with 13 bases left between them. The CDR3 region has the DNA TGTGCCAGCAGTGAACTCGTCATTGGGGACACTGAAGCTTTCTTT. This gives the protein CASSELVIGDTEAFF. Variable domain in full (rest from reference TRBV2 and TRBJ1-1): EPEVTQTPSHQVTQMGQEVILRCVPISNHLYFYWYRQILGQKVEFLVSFYNNEISEKSEIFDDQFSVERPDGSNFTLKIRSTKLEDSAMYFCASSELVIGDTEAFFGQGTRLTVV.

The chain links TRBV9 to TRBJ2-1; no clear D. CDR1 SGDLS and CDR2 YYNGEE come from the germline V gene. The CDR3 has 17 amino acids. V shed 3 bases and J shed 0 bases, with 16 bases lying between them. The CDR3 DNA sequence: TGTGCCAGCAGCGAAGATATTTCTATGAGCTCCTACAATGAGCAGTTCTTC. Translated: CASSEDISMSSYNEQFF.

The CDR3, as DNA: TGTGCCAGCAGCTTGGGGACAGGGGCTGGTGAGCAGTACTTC. Protein sequence: CASSLGTGAGEQYF. The chain combines TRBV7-8 with TRBJ2-7; 10 bases match TRBD1. The V segment lost 3 bases and the J segment 7 bases; nucleotides outside the gene matches: 6. This CDR3 comprises 14 residues. Germline V gene lookup returns CDR1 SGHVS and CDR2 FQNEAQ.

V is TRBV20-1 and J is TRBJ2-3; the D is unclear. Trimming cost V 3 bases and J 2 bases, with 12 bases left between them. Germline V gene data show CDR1 as DFQATT and CDR2 as SNEGSKA (reference sequence). CDR3 length: 14 residues. This CDR3 is CSASSARYTDTQYF. The DNA of the CDR3 is TGCAGTGCTAGCTCCGCTAGATACACAGATACGCAGTATTTT.

The genes are TRBV20-1 and TRBJ2-4; weak D call: TRBD2 (6 bases). Looked up from germline, CDR1 is DFQATT and CDR2 is SNEGSKA (reference sequence). CDR3 length: 15 amino acids. V was cut by 6 bases and J by 0 bases, with 15 bases left in between. CDR3 in DNA: TGCAGTGCGCCCCGGGGGTATCTAGCCAAAAACATTCAGTACTTC. Its translation: CSAPRGYLAKNIQYF.

This clonotype occurred a few times. The junction departs from the called germline gene at one end, perhaps through a read error. Written as DNA, the CDR3 is TGTGCCAGCAGCTTAGGGACAGCAGGACCCTATGACTACACCTTC. Translated, it gives CASSLGTAGPYDYTF. The chain is built from TRBV7-9 and TRBJ1-2, with a tentative D call TRBD1 (6 bases). CDR1 is SEHNR and CDR2 is FQNEAQ in the germline V gene (reference sequence). This CDR3 has 15 amino acids.

CDR3 sequence: CASSQGAGVMNTEAFF. In DNA, the CDR3 is TGTGCCAGCAGCCAAGGGGCAGGAGTGATGAACACTGAAGCTTTCTTT. The chain joins TRBV3-1 to TRBJ1-1; no clear D gene. Per germline, CDR1 LGHDT and CDR2 YNNKEL (reference sequence). V was clipped by 1 base and J by 0 bases, with 12 bases between them. CDR3 size: 16 residues.

This chain links TRBV7-3 with TRBJ2-1; D might be TRBD2 (6 bases). CDR1 is SGHTA and CDR2 is FQGTGA in the germline V gene. V was trimmed by 5 bases and J by 5 bases, leaving 10 bases between them. The CDR3 has 13 amino acids. CDR3 protein: CASSPRTNNEQFF. In DNA form, the CDR3 reads TGTGCCAGCAGCCCCAGGACTAACAATGAGCAGTTCTTC.

The gene calls are TRBV5-4 and TRBJ1-6, with a possible D match to TRBD1 (6 bases). The CDR3 has 15 residues. Trimming took off 3 bases at V and 6 bases at J, with 13 bases between the two ends. Germline V gives CDR1 SGHNT, CDR2 YYREEE (reference sequence). The CDR3 spells CASSSQQGSNSPLHF. Here the CDR3 DNA reads TGTGCCAGCAGCTCTCAACAGGGTAGTAATTCACCCCTCCACTTT.

This clonotype was counted once. The chain has TRBV7-6 and TRBJ1-5, with no clear D. Trimming removed 1 base from V and 1 base from J, with 11 bases in between. This CDR3 has 16 amino acids. The germline V gene has CDR1 SGHVS and CDR2 FNYEAQ. As DNA, the CDR3 is TGTGCCAGCAGCTTAGGGGTCCCCGCGAGCAATCAGCCCCAGCATTTT. This codes for CASSLGVPASNQPQHF.

V and J are TRBV7-9 and TRBJ1-6; TRBD1 might be the D (6 bases). V lost 8 bases to trimming and J lost 11 bases, with 16 bases between them. The CDR3 runs 13 residues. Germline V gene sequence: CDR1 SEHNR, CDR2 FQNEAQ (reference sequence). The CDR3: CASQGPGGPPLHF. The CDR3 DNA follows: TGTGCCAGCCAGGGGCCTGGTGGGCCACCCCTCCACTTT.

The V gene is TRBV6-1, the J gene TRBJ2-5; TRBD2 matches 9 bases. The trim removed 3 bases at V and 0 bases at J, leaving 8 bases unmatched. From germline, CDR1 is MNHNS and CDR2 SASEGT. CDR3 length: 17 amino acids. The CDR3 reads CASSDGAGGPYQETQYF. CDR3 DNA sequence: TGTGCCAGCAGTGATGGGGCGGGGGGGCCGTACCAAGAGACCCAGTACTTC.

This clonotype was seen a single time. This chain connects TRBV15 to TRBJ1-4; 10 bases fit TRBD1. CDR1 and CDR2 (germline): LNHNV, YYDKDF (reference sequence). This CDR3 is 16 amino acids long. Unmatched junction bases numbered 6, after V lost 0 bases and J lost 8 bases. CDR3 amino acids: CATSRDLGQGLEKLFF. The CDR3, as DNA: TGTGCCACCAGCAGAGATCTGGGACAGGGGTTAGAAAAACTGTTTTTT. Together with reference TRBV15 and TRBJ1-4, the CDR3 gives the full variable domain: DAMVIQNPRYQVTQFGKPVTLSCSQTLNHNVMYWYQQKSSQAPKLLFHYYDKDFNNEADTPDNFQSRRPNTSFCFLDIRSPGLGDTAMYLCATSRDLGQGLEKLFFGSGTQLSVL.

Only a few counts were recorded for this clonotype. V usage is TRBV7-9 and J usage is TRBJ2-7; 8 bases match TRBD2. This CDR3 comprises 15 residues. CDR1 is SEHNR and CDR2 is FQNEAQ in the germline V gene (reference sequence). The ends lost 5 bases at V and 4 bases at J; junction bases unmatched: 10. The CDR3 loop is CASSRSGSGAYEQYF. CDR3 nucleotide sequence: TGTGCCAGCAGCCGGAGCGGGAGTGGGGCTTACGAGCAGTACTTC. The variable domain in full, with the rest retrieved from reference TRBV7-9 and TRBJ2-7, is DTGVSQNPRHKITKRGQNVTFRCDPISEHNRLYWYRQTLGQGPEFLTYFQNEAQLEKSRLLSDRFSAERPKGSFSTLEIQRTEQGDSAMYLCASSRSGSGAYEQYFGPGTRLTVT.

J is TRBJ1-4 and V is TRBV6-5; 7 bases line up with TRBD1. The junction had 0 bases not matched to a gene; V was cut back by 5 bases and J by 0 bases. Germline V lookup: CDR1 MNHEY, CDR2 SVGAGI. CDR3 length: 14 residues. The chain's CDR3 is CASSGTATNEKLFF. The CDR3 bases are TGTGCCAGCAGTGGGACAGCAACTAATGAAAAACTGTTTTTT.

This clonotype showed up just a few times. The chain combines TRBV6-2 or TRBV6-3 with TRBJ2-7; 8 positions match TRBD2. Looked up from germline, CDR1 is MNHEY and CDR2 is SVGEGT. CDR3 size: 14 residues. The V gene end was trimmed by 5 bases and the J gene end by 3 bases; junction bases not matched to a gene: 6. CDR3 in amino acids: CASSGLAQHYEQYF. The CDR3 coding sequence is TGTGCCAGCAGTGGACTAGCACAACACTACGAGCAGTACTTC.

This chain joins TRBV12-3 or TRBV12-4 and TRBJ2-4; D is perhaps TRBD2 (6 bases). Trimming removed 6 bases from V and 13 bases from J, with 19 bases in between. CDR3 size: 13 residues. The CDR3 region has the DNA TGTGCCAGCAGCCTCTGGCGGGACCATGAGCAGTACTTC. Its translation is CASSLWRDHEQYF.

The rearrangement links TRBV6-4 to TRBJ2-6; D remains unclear. Trimming took 5 bases from V and 0 from J, leaving 17 bases between them. Germline CDR1 is MRHNA and CDR2 is SNTAGT. This CDR3 comprises 18 residues. The CDR3 spells CASSPTDVLLSGANVLTF. CDR3 DNA: TGTGCCAGCAGTCCGACCGACGTACTGCTCTCTGGGGCCAACGTCCTGACTTTC.

The chain uses TRBV27 and TRBJ2-3; TRBD2 agrees at 8 bases. The germline gives CDR1 MNHEY, CDR2 SMNVEV (reference sequence). V was pared by 6 bases and J by 3 bases, with 8 bases of the junction left unmatched. This CDR3 has 15 residues. This CDR3 is CASRTIAGRTDTQYF. DNA of the CDR3: TGTGCCAGCAGAACTATAGCGGGACGGACAGATACGCAGTATTTT.

The V call is TRBV20-1, the J call TRBJ1-5; D might be TRBD1 (5 bases). Per the germline V gene, CDR1 is DFQATT and CDR2 is SNEGSKA (reference sequence). Trimming removed 4 bases at V and 3 bases at J, with 13 bases between. The CDR3 runs 14 residues. The CDR3 sequence is CSATINRFNQPQHF. CDR3 DNA sequence: TGCAGTGCTACGATAAACAGGTTCAATCAGCCCCAGCATTTT.

The chain uses TRBV7-9 and TRBJ2-7; tentatively, D is TRBD2 (5 bases). V was pared by 1 base and J by 3 bases, with 13 bases between. Germline lookup yields CDR1 SEHNR and CDR2 FQNEAQ (reference sequence). The CDR3 length is 15 residues. In nucleotides, the CDR3 is TGTGCCAGCAGCTTAGATTCCCCGGGGAGCTACGAGCAGTACTTC. The encoded protein is CASSLDSPGSYEQYF.